This is a list of T cell receptor beta chains from one sample in a study of beta chain features in type 1 diabetes. TCRdb's copy holds only in-frame clones and misses some; the assay was immunoSEQ multiplex PCR. The profile shows under 300,000 clones, roughly 14% of them singletons. The sample was naive CD4+ T cells from blood. These receptors were collected from a man younger than 45 with type 1 diabetes. The CDR3 runs from the conserved cysteine through the conserved F or W. A D gene is named only where the DNA matches it firmly. Some rows mark clone size as missing; the rest say once, few, many or name a class of expanded clone.

>TRBV6-5|few|.|TRBJ2-5
CAARGGVLETQYF
TGTGCCGCAAGGGGCGGGGTCCTAGAGACCCAGTACTTC
>TRBV30|few|.|TRBJ1-1
CAWSPPNTEAFF
TGTGCCTGGAGTCCTCCGAACACTGAAGCTTTCTTT
>TRBV2|.|.|TRBJ2-2
CASSAGGELFF
TGTGCCAGCAGTGCCGGCGGGGAGCTGTTTTTT
>TRBV9|.|.|TRBJ2-2
CASSVGGSSGELFF
TGTGCCAGCAGCGTAGGCGGTAGCTCCGGGGAGCTGTTTTTT
>TRBV6-6|few|.|TRBJ1-2
CASSPQGGYTF
TGTGCCAGCAGTCCCCAGGGGGGCTACACCTTC
>TRBV6-5|few|.|TRBJ2-3
CASSRTGDTQYF
TGTGCCAGCAGCCGGACGGGGGATACGCAGTATTTT
>TRBV6-6|.|.|TRBJ1-1
CASSPGQNSQAFF
TGTGCCAGCAGCCCTGGACAGAATTCACAAGCTTTCTTT
>TRBV4-1|few|TRBD2|TRBJ2-3
CASSQGNSGGADTQYF
TGCGCCAGCAGCCAAGGAAATAGCGGGGGGGCAGATACGCAGTATTTT
>TRBV7-2|few|TRBD2|TRBJ2-5
CASSLEAGGQETQYF
TGTGCCAGCAGCTTAGAAGCGGGAGGGCAAGAGACCCAGTACTTC
>TRBV4-1|.|TRBD2|TRBJ2-7
CASSQERQLAGVGEQYF
TGCGCCAGCAGCCAAGAGAGGCAGCTAGCGGGAGTGGGTGAGCAGTACTTC
>TRBV6-5|.|.|TRBJ2-7
CASSYSIQGYEQYF
TGTGCCAGCAGTTACTCGATTCAGGGCTACGAGCAGTACTTC
>TRBV19|few|.|TRBJ1-5
CASSSLSGGANQPQHF
TGTGCCAGTAGCTCCCTCTCGGGGGGAGCGAATCAGCCCCAGCATTTT
>TRBV5-1|few|.|TRBJ2-1
CASSAGGKYNEQFF
TGCGCCAGCAGTGCAGGGGGGAAATACAATGAGCAGTTCTTC
>TRBV7-9|few|.|TRBJ2-5
CASRTRETQYF
TGTGCCAGCAGGACGCGGGAGACCCAGTACTTC
>TRBV30|.|TRBD2|TRBJ2-5
CAWSQPGLAGEETQYF
TGTGCCTGGAGTCAACCGGGACTAGCGGGAGAAGAGACCCAGTACTTC
>TRBV5-1|.|.|TRBJ2-7
CASRQGPNYEQYF
TGCGCCAGCAGACAGGGTCCCAACTACGAGCAGTACTTC
>TRBV7-2|few|.|TRBJ2-3
CATAGAGGDTQYF
TGTGCCACCGCCGGGGCAGGGGGGGATACGCAGTATTTT
>TRBV7-2|.|TRBD1|TRBJ1-3
CASSTDRGNTIYF
TGTGCCAGCAGCACCGACAGGGGTAACACCATATATTTT
>TRBV5-1|.|TRBD2|TRBJ2-5
CASRLTSGGQETQYF
TGCGCCAGCAGGCTTACTAGCGGGGGGCAAGAGACCCAGTACTTC
>TRBV19|.|TRBD2|TRBJ2-7
CASRNVKAGANEQYF
TGTGCCAGTAGGAACGTTAAAGCGGGAGCGAATGAGCAGTACTTC
>TRBV6-1|few|TRBD1|TRBJ1-2
CASRHDIGQGAGYTF
TGTGCCAGCAGGCACGATATAGGACAGGGGGCTGGCTACACCTTC
>TRBV19|few|.|TRBJ2-3
CASRSGADTDTQYF
TGTGCCAGTAGATCGGGTGCGGACACAGATACGCAGTATTTT
>TRBV4-1|.|TRBD2|TRBJ2-1
CASSQSTSGSYNEQFF
TGCGCCAGCAGCCAATCCACTAGCGGTTCCTACAATGAGCAGTTCTTC
>TRBV7-9|.|.|TRBJ1-1
CASSPNAIMNTEAFF
TGTGCCAGCAGCCCGAACGCGATCATGAACACTGAAGCTTTCTTT
>TRBV2|few|TRBD1|TRBJ1-2
CASRDRDLANYGYTF
TGTGCCAGCCGGGACAGGGATTTGGCTAACTATGGCTACACCTTC
>TRBV11-2|few|.|TRBJ2-3
CASSLEGRGGRTDTQYF
TGTGCCAGCAGCTTAGAGGGGCGGGGCGGTCGCACAGATACGCAGTATTTT
>TRBV6-5|.|TRBD2|TRBJ2-3
CASTPGGWTDTQYF
TGTGCCAGCACCCCGGGAGGTTGGACAGATACGCAGTATTTT
>TRBV9|.|.|TRBJ2-5
CASSPLYQETQYF
TGTGCCAGCAGCCCCCTCTACCAAGAGACCCAGTACTTC
>TRBV7-6|.|TRBD1|TRBJ2-5
CASSSGDSLLPSGETQYF
TGTGCCAGCAGCTCCGGGGACAGTCTACTCCCCTCCGGGGAGACCCAGTACTTC
>TRBV27|.|TRBD2|TRBJ2-7
CASSSLAVTYEQYF
TGTGCCAGCAGTTCACTAGCGGTTACCTACGAGCAGTACTTC